This note documents a single T cell receptor beta chain sequence. The data were obtained in a study of low-dose radiotherapy and immunotherapy resistance in tumors. Using a constant-region primer together with a V-primer adapter, TCRs were subjected to 20 to 25 PCR cycles of amplification. TCRdb processed the reads anew with MiXCR; each CDR3 protein has one entry. Among 50,000 or so distinct CDR3 sequences listed, 33% were seen once. Time point of the sample: after trial treatment. Treatment noted: LDRT plus nivolumab, ipilimumab, low-dose cyclophosphamide and aspirin (RACIN trial). Patients with advanced, tumor-infiltrating lymphocyte-negative solid tumors were eligible. This TCR came from a male donor with rectosigmoid adenocarcinoma. Here the sequenced sample was PBMCs, taken after low-dose radiotherapy plus immunotherapy.

The CDR3 protein is CASSLAERVNYGYTF. Here the CDR3 DNA reads TGTGCCAGCAGCTTGGCCGAAAGGGTGAACTATGGCTACACCTTC. The chain joins TRBV5-4 to TRBJ1-2; D is undetermined. This CDR3 has 15 amino acids. Germline assignment: CDR1 SGHNT and CDR2 YYREEE (reference sequence). The V end lost 0 bases, the J end lost 2 bases, and 11 bases lay between the germline ends.